These 20 T cell receptor beta chains were sequenced from one sample in a study of blood T cell repertoires in COVID-19. Clones were sequenced by immunoSEQ multiplex PCR, and TCRdb holds only the in-frame ones, with some missing. The table records a few hundred thousand clones, around 92% of them present only once. The specimen was peripheral blood. These receptors originate from a person aged 18-30 years with COVID-19, enrolled during active disease.

This clone has a handful of counts. The chain has TRBV27 and TRBJ2-1, with 8 bases aligning to TRBD2. The CDR3 contains 16 residues. V dropped 3 bases and J dropped 4; count of bases not matched to a gene: 8. In germline, CDR1 is MNHEY, CDR2 SMNVEV (reference sequence). DNA of the CDR3: TGTGCCAGCAGTTTCGAGGGGCGGGGGGATTACAATGAGCAGTTCTTC. It specifies CASSFEGRGDYNEQFF.

This chain links TRBV5-4 with TRBJ2-1, with 7 positions matching TRBD2. V gave up 2 bases and J gave up 8 bases; unmatched junction bases: 10. The germline V gene has CDR1 SGHNT and CDR2 YYREEE (reference sequence). CDR3 size: 15 residues. CDR3 sequence reads: CASSFQSGITDEQFF. CDR3 coding DNA: TGTGCCAGCAGCTTTCAGAGCGGGATAACGGATGAGCAGTTCTTC.

This sequence joins TRBV10-3 and TRBJ2-1, with D uncertain. The V end lost 2 bases, the J end lost 6 bases, and 5 bases lay between the germline ends. This CDR3 has 12 residues. Germline V gene sequence: CDR1 ENHRY, CDR2 SYGVKD. The CDR3 loop is CAISEGSNEQFF. The CDR3 DNA reads as TGTGCCATCAGTGAGGGCAGCAATGAGCAGTTCTTC.

The chain is built from TRBV10-1 and TRBJ1-6; 7 bases map to TRBD1. The trim removed 5 bases at V and 7 bases at J, leaving 2 bases unmatched. CDR1 is WNHNN and CDR2 is SYGVQD in the germline V gene (reference sequence). The CDR3 has 13 amino acids. CDR3 sequence: CASSPDRNSPLHF. The CDR3 DNA is TGCGCCAGCAGTCCGGACAGGAATTCACCCCTCCACTTT.

This rearrangement joins TRBV2 to TRBJ1-5, with 9 bases aligning to TRBD1. The junction had 6 bases not matched to a gene; V was cut back by 8 bases and J by 4 bases. Germline-derived CDR1 and CDR2 are SNHLY and FYNNEI. The CDR3 contains 14 residues. The CDR3: CASGGQGRNQPQHF. CDR3 nucleotide sequence: TGTGCCAGCGGGGGACAGGGACGGAATCAGCCCCAGCATTTT.

V is TRBV6-5 and J is TRBJ2-7; D gene uncertain. The V end was cut by 2 bases, the J end by 9 bases, with 8 bases between. Germline V gene sequence: CDR1 MNHEY, CDR2 SVGAGI. The CDR3 extends over 11 amino acids. Here the CDR3 DNA reads TGTGCCAGCAGTTACCCCCCCCTGCAGTACTTC. Protein product: CASSYPPLQYF.

The chain joins TRBV6-5 to TRBJ2-3; a weak D match, TRBD1 (5 bases). V was trimmed by 7 bases and J by 3 bases, leaving 11 bases between them. In germline, CDR1 is MNHEY, CDR2 SVGAGI. This CDR3 is built from 13 residues. This CDR3 is CASKDTLTDTQYF. CDR3 in DNA: TGTGCCAGCAAGGACACACTGACAGATACGCAGTATTTT.

The chain couples TRBV13 to TRBJ2-7, with 7 bases identical to TRBD1. The V segment lost 5 bases and the J segment 2 bases; nucleotides outside the gene matches: 15. The CDR3 has 17 residues. The germline V gene has CDR1 PRHDT and CDR2 FYEKMQ (reference sequence). The CDR3 region has the DNA TGTGCCAGCAGCGGAGACGCGCCGGGACAGTCGACCTACGAGCAGTACTTC. The encoded protein is CASSGDAPGQSTYEQYF.

The chain joins TRBV10-1 to TRBJ2-3, with TRBD2 identical over 12 bases. The V and J ends lost 9 bases and 2 bases, in that order; junction bases with no gene match: 24. Per the germline V gene, CDR1 is WNHNN and CDR2 is SYGVQD (reference sequence). There are 21 residues in the CDR3. The CDR3 reads CARRLAGDSHRRLSVTDTQYF. Written as DNA, the CDR3 is TGCGCCAGGAGACTAGCGGGAGACTCCCATCGAAGGTTGAGTGTCACAGATACGCAGTATTTT.

V and J are TRBV3-1 (or the pseudogene TRBV3-2) and TRBJ2-1; 14 bases are shared with TRBD2. V shed 3 bases, J shed 7 bases, and the junction held 5 bases outside the gene matches. This CDR3 is 16 amino acids long. CDR1 is LGHDT and CDR2 is YNNKEL in the germline V gene (reference sequence). The CDR3 coding sequence is TGTGCCAGCAGCCAGGAGTGGACTAGCGGGAGGAATGAGCAGTTCTTC. Translating gives CASSQEWTSGRNEQFF.

The chain uses TRBV7-6 and TRBJ2-3, with a weak D call TRBD2 (7 bases). This CDR3 comprises 16 residues. Germline V lookup: CDR1 SGHVS, CDR2 FNYEAQ. Trimming removed 3 bases at V and 6 bases at J, with 19 bases between. CDR3 sequence: CASSLEGGRLADTQYF. DNA of the CDR3: TGTGCCAGCAGCTTGGAGGGGGGGAGACTCGCCGATACGCAGTATTTT. Using reference TRBV7-6 and TRBJ2-3 for the parts outside the CDR3, the full variable domain is GAGVSQSPRYKVTKRGQDVALRCDPISGHVSLYWYRQALGQGPEFLTYFNYEAQQDKSGLPNDRFSAERPEGSISTLTIQRTEQRDSAMYRCASSLEGGRLADTQYFGPGTRLTVL.

The CDR3 sequence is CASSIAGELFF. In DNA form, the CDR3 reads TGTGCCAGTAGTATCGCGGGGGAGCTGTTTTTT. The chain recombines TRBV19 with TRBJ2-2; no definite D call. The germline V gene has CDR1 LNHDA and CDR2 SQIVND (reference sequence). V shed 3 bases and J shed 8 bases, with 4 bases lying between them. This CDR3 region has 11 residues.

This sequence joins TRBV2 and TRBJ2-1, with 9 bases identical to TRBD2. CDR1 and CDR2 from the germline V gene are SNHLY and FYNNEI. V dropped 2 bases and J dropped 3; count of bases not matched to a gene: 5. The CDR3 sequence is 16 residues long. The CDR3 is CASSEMREGLYNEQFF. The CDR3 region has the DNA TGTGCCAGCAGTGAAATGCGGGAGGGCCTCTACAATGAGCAGTTCTTC.

The CDR3 loop is CASSQRHILAGVQETQYF. The CDR3, as DNA: TGCGCCAGCAGCCAGAGACACATCTTAGCGGGGGTACAAGAGACCCAGTACTTC. The rearrangement links TRBV4-3 to TRBJ2-5; TRBD2 matches 9 bases. Germline V gene lookup returns CDR1 LGHNA and CDR2 YSLEER. With V trimmed by 3 bases and J by 2 bases, 13 bases remained unmatched. The CDR3 consists of 18 residues.

This chain connects TRBV3-1 (or the pseudogene TRBV3-2) to TRBJ1-4; D is perhaps TRBD1 (5 bases). The CDR3 covers 14 residues. Between the trimmed V and J ends, which lost 5 bases and 3 bases, there was a span of 10 bases. The germline CDR1 and CDR2 sequences are LGHDT and YNNKEL (reference sequence). This CDR3 reads CASSKRGSNEKLFF. The DNA for the CDR3 is TGTGCCAGCAGCAAAAGGGGATCTAATGAAAAACTGTTTTTT.

This chain joins TRBV5-1 and TRBJ2-5; D is unresolved. The CDR3 loop spans 14 amino acids. The V gene lost 0 bases and the J gene lost 1 base, with 7 bases spanning the gap. Germline assignment: CDR1 SGHRS and CDR2 YFSETQ. CDR3 coding DNA: TGCGCCAGCAGCTTGGTACAGACCCAAGAGACCCAGTACTTC. Translating it yields CASSLVQTQETQYF.

The chain's CDR3 is CASSPGLAGAYEQYF. In DNA form, the CDR3 reads TGTGCCAGCAGTCCCGGACTAGCGGGAGCCTACGAGCAGTACTTC. The rearrangement uses TRBV7-2 and TRBJ2-7, with 13 bases lining up with TRBD2. The CDR3 has 15 amino acids. J gave up 2 bases and V 6 bases, and 4 bases lay outside the gene matches. Germline V gene sequence: CDR1 SGHTA, CDR2 FQGNSA.

V and J are TRBV7-8 and TRBJ2-7; the match to TRBD1 covers 7 bases. This CDR3 has 15 residues. The trim removed 6 bases at V and 4 bases at J, leaving 12 bases unmatched. Germline values: CDR1 SGHVS, CDR2 FQNEAQ. CDR3 DNA sequence: TGTGCCAGCAGTCGCGAGACAGGGCCTACTTACGAGCAGTACTTC. Translation: CASSRETGPTYEQYF.

This rearrangement joins TRBV7-9 to TRBJ2-7; 7 bases align to TRBD1. Germline CDR1 and CDR2: SEHNR and FQNEAQ (reference sequence). The CDR3 extends over 13 amino acids. The V gene end was trimmed by 5 bases and the J gene end by 9 bases; junction bases not matched to a gene: 10. DNA for the CDR3: TGTGCCAGCAGCAAGGGACAGTCCAAAGGGCAGTACTTC. This gives the protein CASSKGQSKGQYF.

The V call is TRBV5-6, the J call TRBJ1-1; no firm D call. The CDR3 has 14 amino acids. CDR1 is SGHDT, CDR2 YYEEEE, per germline. The ends were cut back, 0 bases at V and 3 bases at J, with 9 bases in the middle. The CDR3 here is CASSLVLMDTEAFF. CDR3 DNA: TGTGCCAGCAGCTTGGTACTGATGGACACTGAAGCTTTCTTT.